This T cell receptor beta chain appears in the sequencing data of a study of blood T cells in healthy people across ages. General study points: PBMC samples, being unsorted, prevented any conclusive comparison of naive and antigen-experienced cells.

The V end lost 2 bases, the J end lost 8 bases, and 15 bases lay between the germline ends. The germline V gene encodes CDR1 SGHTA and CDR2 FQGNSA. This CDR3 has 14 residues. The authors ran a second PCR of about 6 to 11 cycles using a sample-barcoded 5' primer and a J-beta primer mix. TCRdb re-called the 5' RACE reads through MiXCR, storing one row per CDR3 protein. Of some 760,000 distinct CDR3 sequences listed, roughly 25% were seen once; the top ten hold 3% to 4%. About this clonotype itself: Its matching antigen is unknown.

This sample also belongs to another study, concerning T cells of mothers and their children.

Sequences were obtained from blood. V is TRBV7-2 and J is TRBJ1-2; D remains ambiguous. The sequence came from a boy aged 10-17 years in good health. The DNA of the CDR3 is TGTGCCAGCAGCTTAAACAGTATTTCAGGAGGCTACACCTTC. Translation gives CASSLNSISGGYTF.